One sample yielded the 8 T cell receptor beta chains listed below, sequenced in a study of blood T cell repertoires in COVID-19 (dated by TCRdb to between 2020 and 2021). The library was produced with the immunoSEQ multiplex PCR assay. Sourced from immuneACCESS, this table was stored by TCRdb with only in-frame sequences that have V and J called. A share of the clones is absent; for the studies checked, an unresolved V gene accounts for under half, and the remainder has no known explanation. The sample has roughly 31,000 clones on record, 80% to 90% of them singletons. In total, the top ten clones hold about 15% of the sample. Sequenced input: peripheral blood. These receptors originate from a man older than 75 with acute or convalescent COVID-19.

This clone was seen a handful of times. The gene calls are TRBV6-5 and TRBJ1-4; the D is unclear. V was pared by 5 bases and J by 4 bases, with 11 bases between. From germline, CDR1 is MNHEY and CDR2 SVGAGI. This CDR3 has 14 amino acids. CDR3 DNA sequence: TGTGCCAGCAGTCTAATAATTGGTAATGAAAAACTGTTTTTT. It is translated as CASSLIIGNEKLFF.

A few counts support this clone. The genes are TRBV10-1 and TRBJ1-1; D gene ambiguous. V was clipped by 2 bases and J by 5 bases, with 9 bases between them. The CDR3 loop spans 13 amino acids. From germline, CDR1 is WNHNN and CDR2 SYGVQD (reference sequence). The CDR3 DNA is TGCGCCAGCAGTGAGAGTGGGGAGACTGAAGCTTTCTTT. Amino acid sequence: CASSESGETEAFF.

The V gene is TRBV20-1, the J gene TRBJ2-3; no firm D call. With 3 bases removed from V and 2 bases from J, the gap between germline ends came to 12 bases. Germline CDR1 DFQATT, CDR2 SNEGSKA (reference sequence). This CDR3 is 14 amino acids long. The CDR3 coding sequence is TGCAGTGCTAGTCGACTTCTCCCCACAGATACGCAGTATTTT. This encodes CSASRLLPTDTQYF.

The chain employs TRBV3-1 (or the pseudogene TRBV3-2) and TRBJ1-1; D uncertain. Germline CDR1 LGHDT, CDR2 YNNKEL (reference sequence). Trimming shortened V by 8 bases and J by 13 bases, and 17 bases separated the two germline ends. This CDR3 has 11 amino acids. In DNA form, the CDR3 reads TGTGCCAGCGGCCGGAGGGAGCTTCTTTTCTTT. As protein: CASGRRELLFF.

The chain joins TRBV7-9 to TRBJ2-5, with 10 bases aligning to TRBD1. The junction had 8 bases not matched to a gene; V was cut back by 5 bases and J by 5 bases. CDR3 size: 15 residues. Germline CDR1 and CDR2: SEHNR and FQNEAQ (reference sequence). The CDR3 DNA is TGTGCCAGCAGCGCCCGGGACAGGGGCCGGGAGACCCAGTACTTC. As protein: CASSARDRGRETQYF.

This clone appeared once. The chain combines TRBV11-2 with TRBJ1-5; D is perhaps TRBD1 (5 bases). CDR1 is SGHAT and CDR2 is FQNNGV in the germline V gene. V dropped 3 bases and J dropped 6 bases, with 12 bases sitting between them. The CDR3 consists of 14 residues. This chain's CDR3 is CASSLAGEGQPQHF. The CDR3 DNA follows: TGTGCCAGCAGCTTGGCGGGGGAAGGTCAGCCCCAGCATTTT.

The chain combines TRBV28 with TRBJ1-2, with TRBD1 matching over 7 bases. The CDR3 is 14 amino acids. Losses at the gene ends were 4 bases for V and 8 bases for J; bases not matched to a gene: 10. The germline CDR1 and CDR2 sequences are MDHEN and SYDVKM. The CDR3: CASSYPDRLRGYTF. The DNA for the CDR3 is TGTGCCAGCAGTTACCCGGACAGGCTGAGGGGCTACACCTTC.

The gene calls are TRBV10-3 and TRBJ2-7; D unclear. Germline V gene sequence: CDR1 ENHRY, CDR2 SYGVKD. V gave up 3 bases and J gave up 2 bases, with 8 bases separating them. The CDR3 covers 13 residues. The CDR3 DNA sequence: TGTGCCATCAGTGAACGGGTCCCCTACGAGCAGTACTTC. Its translation is CAISERVPYEQYF.